The rows below give T cell receptor beta chains drawn from one sample of a study of regulatory T cells in long-lasting Graves disease. From the multiplex PCR reads, TCRdb called clonotypes with MiXCR, one entry per CDR3 protein. The top ten hold more than 15% of the sample, which has 400,000 to 500,000 distinct CDR3 sequences, roughly 15% seen once. Separately, the same data were catalogued under a study of T cells in Graves' hyperthyroidism and ophthalmopathy.

Sequencing used peripheral blood mononuclear cells (PBMCs), obtained at new diagnosis, from a patient treated with antithyroid drugs. These receptors originate from a woman in her forties or fifties with Graves disease. The CDR3 runs from the conserved cysteine through the conserved F or W. Each record gives: J gene, D gene, CDR3 length, clone size, V gene, CDR3 DNA, CDR3 protein. D genes are given only for firm matches. Some rows mark clone size as missing; the rest say once, few, many or name a class of expanded clone.

TRBJ2-1	TRBD2	15	.	TRBV10-2	TGCGCCAGCAGAGCGGGACTAGCGGGAGTCTATGAGCAGTTCTTC	CASRAGLAGVYEQFF
TRBJ2-7	.	12	.	TRBV6-1	TGTGCGAGCAGACGCAGCCCCTACGAGCAGTACTTC	CASRRSPYEQYF
TRBJ2-6	.	15	.	TRBV12-3/TRBV12-4	TGTGCCAGCAGTCCTAGGTCTACTGGGGCCAACGTCCTGACTTTC	CASSPRSTGANVLTF
TRBJ2-7	TRBD2	16	.	TRBV14	TGTGCCAGCAGCCAAGATTGGGGACTAGGTGCTTACGAGCAGTACTTC	CASSQDWGLGAYEQYF
TRBJ1-5	.	14	.	TRBV5-1	TGCGCCAGCAGTCCGGGACACCTGAATCAGCCCCAGCATTTT	CASSPGHLNQPQHF
TRBJ1-1	TRBD1	15	.	TRBV18	TGTGCCAGCTCACCACTGTCAGGGGGCTGGACTGAAGCTTTCTTT	CASSPLSGGWTEAFF
TRBJ2-2	TRBD2	19	.	TRBV11-2	TGTGCCAGCAGCCAACTTGATTCCCTTAGCGGGTTCAACACCGGGGAGCTGTTTTTT	CASSQLDSLSGFNTGELFF
TRBJ2-3	.	13	.	TRBV24-1	TGTGCCACCGGCGCCTTAGGGACAGATACGCAGTATTTT	CATGALGTDTQYF
TRBJ2-7	TRBD1	13	few	TRBV18	TGTGCCAGCTCACCAAAGGACAGGGACGAGCAGTACTTC	CASSPKDRDEQYF
TRBJ2-1	TRBD2	14	many	TRBV3-1	TGTGCCAGCGGACGACTAGCGGGGTACAATGAGCAGTTCTTC	CASGRLAGYNEQFF
TRBJ1-1	.	15	few	TRBV14	TGTGCCAGCAGCCAAATTAGGGGCCCCAACACTGAAGCTTTCTTT	CASSQIRGPNTEAFF
TRBJ2-7	.	14	many	TRBV5-6	TGTGCCAGCAGCGAGCCGACAGATTCCTACGAGCAGTACTTC	CASSEPTDSYEQYF
TRBJ2-2	TRBD2	17	.	TRBV27	TGTGCCAGCAGTTTATTGACTAGCGGGAGCGGGGGGGGGGAGCTGTTTTTT	CASSLLTSGSGGGELFF
TRBJ1-4	.	16	.	TRBV6-9	TGTGCCAGCAGTTACCCAACACAGGGAATAGGGGAAAAACTGTTTTTT	CASSYPTQGIGEKLFF
TRBJ2-7	TRBD1	14	many	TRBV5-4	TGTGCCAGCAGCTTAACCGGGACAGTCTACGAGCAGTACTTC	CASSLTGTVYEQYF
TRBJ2-3	.	14	many	TRBV5-1	TGCGCCAGCAGCTTGGATTCGAATTGGGATACGCAGTATTTT	CASSLDSNWDTQYF
TRBJ2-4	TRBD1	15	many	TRBV27	TGTGCCAGCAGTCCAACGACAGGGTCGGGCTACATTCAGTACTTC	CASSPTTGSGYIQYF
TRBJ2-4	TRBD2	18	few	TRBV2	TGTGCCAGCGCCGGGAGGAGGAGATCGACTACCCTCTCGAACATTCAGTACTTC	CASAGRRRSTTLSNIQYF
TRBJ1-6	TRBD1	15	.	TRBV4-1	TGCGCCAGCAGCCAAGTGGGGACAGGGAATTCACCCCTCCACTTT	CASSQVGTGNSPLHF
TRBJ2-3	TRBD2	15	many	TRBV11-1	TGTGCCAGCAGCTTAGCGACTAGCGAGGCAGATACGCAGTATTTT	CASSLATSEADTQYF
TRBJ1-2	TRBD1	15	few	TRBV6-4	TGTGCCAGCAGTGAACCGGGACAGCTTTTCTATGGCTACACCTTC	CASSEPGQLFYGYTF
TRBJ2-3	.	15	few	TRBV6-5	TGTGCCAGCAGTTTTGACGTGGGACGGACAGATACGCAGTATTTT	CASSFDVGRTDTQYF
TRBJ2-4	TRBD2	15	few	TRBV19	TGTGCCAGTATTGGCGGGAGGCCCACCAAAAACATTCAGTACTTC	CASIGGRPTKNIQYF
TRBJ1-5	TRBD1	14	.	TRBV10-2	TGCGCCAGCAGTGACTCGGACAGGGCCCAGCCCCAGCATTTT	CASSDSDRAQPQHF
TRBJ1-4	.	14	many	TRBV12-3/TRBV12-4	TGTGCCAGCAGTTTCGGGGGCGCGGGTGAAAAACTGTTTTTT	CASSFGGAGEKLFF
TRBJ2-6	.	11	few	TRBV2	TGTGCCAGCAGGGATGGCAACGTCCTGACTTTC	CASRDGNVLTF
TRBJ1-6	.	15	many	TRBV18	TGTGCCAGCTCACTAACCGGGACTGATAATTCACCCCTCCACTTT	CASSLTGTDNSPLHF
TRBJ2-2	TRBD2	16	few	TRBV19	TGTGCCAGTAGTATCGGCGGGAGGGCCTACGCCGGGGAGCTGTTTTTT	CASSIGGRAYAGELFF
TRBJ2-7	.	15	.	TRBV18	TGTGCCAGCTCACCACATCCAGACACATCCTACGAGCAGTACTTC	CASSPHPDTSYEQYF
TRBJ1-6	TRBD1	15	.	TRBV5-1	TGCGCCAGCACCGCCGAGACAGGGGGCAGCTCACCCCTCCACTTT	CASTAETGGSSPLHF
TRBJ2-1	TRBD2	15	few	TRBV3-1	TGTGCCAGCAGCCAAGGAGGTTTAGCGGGATTCGAGCAGTTCTTC	CASSQGGLAGFEQFF
TRBJ1-5	TRBD1	16	many	TRBV2	TGTGCCAGCAGTGAACAGGGGGTAGGAGGCAATCAGCCCCAGCATTTT	CASSEQGVGGNQPQHF
TRBJ2-1	TRBD1	16	many	TRBV3-1	TGTGCCAGCAGCGACCAACAGGGGTTTACCTACAATGAGCAGTTCTTC	CASSDQQGFTYNEQFF
TRBJ2-7	.	16	many	TRBV6-5	TGTGCCAGCAGTTACTCGCAGTCCCCATGGGAGGCCGAGCAGTACTTC	CASSYSQSPWEAEQYF
TRBJ2-7	TRBD1	13	.	TRBV19	TGTGCCAGTTCGGACAGGGCCTTGTCTCACCAGTACTTC	CASSDRALSHQYF
TRBJ1-4	.	15	.	TRBV19	TGTGCCAGTAGTATGAGTCAAGGGGAGCATGAAAAACTGTTTTTT	CASSMSQGEHEKLFF
TRBJ2-5	.	14	many	TRBV12-3/TRBV12-4	TGTGCCAGCAGAAAGACAGAGAGCCAAGAGACCCAGTACTTC	CASRKTESQETQYF
TRBJ1-3	.	15	many	TRBV7-9	TGTGCCAGCAGCTTAGATGGGGGGTTCATGAACACCATATATTTT	CASSLDGGFMNTIYF
TRBJ1-6	TRBD1	13	many	TRBV12-3/TRBV12-4	TGTGCCAGCAGTGACAGGGGTAATTCACCCCTCCACTTT	CASSDRGNSPLHF
TRBJ2-5	.	13	many	TRBV12-3/TRBV12-4	TGTGCCAGCACCTTCTACGTGAGCGAGACCCAGTACTTC	CASTFYVSETQYF
TRBJ2-2	.	16	many	TRBV11-2	TGTGCCAGCAGCCCCCCGACAGCCTCGAACACCGGGGAGCTGTTTTTT	CASSPPTASNTGELFF
TRBJ2-7	.	13	many	TRBV6-1	TGTGCCAGCAGTGTCTCTAGTATCTACGAGCAGTACTTC	CASSVSSIYEQYF
TRBJ1-4	.	15	.	TRBV28	TGTGCCAGCAACCCTCCTGGACCGGCTAATGAAAAACTGTTTTTT	CASNPPGPANEKLFF
TRBJ1-4	TRBD1	14	few	TRBV7-9	TGTGCCAGCAGCTTAGGGACAGGGGACGGGAAACTGTTTTTT	CASSLGTGDGKLFF
TRBJ1-1	.	11	few	TRBV6-2/TRBV6-3	TGTGCCAGCGAAGTGAACCAAGAAGCTTCCTTT	CASEVNQEASF
TRBJ2-2	.	16	few	TRBV3-1	TGTGCCAGCAGCAAGATACCCCTGGATGGGCCCGGGGAGCTGTTTTTT	CASSKIPLDGPGELFF
TRBJ1-6	.	16	many	TRBV11-2	TGTGCCAGCAGCCGCGCCTTCGGAGGCAGGGGTTCACCCCTCCACTTT	CASSRAFGGRGSPLHF
TRBJ1-6	TRBD1	14	.	TRBV19	TGTGCCAGTAGCCCGGGACAGCTAACCGGACCCCTCCACTTT	CASSPGQLTGPLHF
TRBJ1-6	TRBD1	14	.	TRBV2	TGTGCCAGCAGTCTACAGGGGGGGAATTCACCCCTCCACTTT	CASSLQGGNSPLHF
TRBJ2-1	TRBD2	14	many	TRBV7-2	TGTGCCAGCAGGACACCGGGACTAGTCAATGAGCAGTTCTTC	CASRTPGLVNEQFF